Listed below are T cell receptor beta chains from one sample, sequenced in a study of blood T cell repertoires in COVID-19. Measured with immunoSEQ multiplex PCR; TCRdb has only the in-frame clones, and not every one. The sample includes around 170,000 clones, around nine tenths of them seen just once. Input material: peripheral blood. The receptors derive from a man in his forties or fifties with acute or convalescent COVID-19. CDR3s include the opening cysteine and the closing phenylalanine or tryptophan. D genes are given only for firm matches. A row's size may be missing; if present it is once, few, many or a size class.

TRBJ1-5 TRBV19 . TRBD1 TGTGCCAGTAGTAAGACAGGGGACAATCAGCCCCAGCATTTT CASSKTGDNQPQHF
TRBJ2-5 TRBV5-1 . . TGCGCCAGCAGCTTGGTTCCTTTACAAGAGACCCAGTACTTC CASSLVPLQETQYF
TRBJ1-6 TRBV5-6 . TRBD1 TGTGCCAGCAGCCGCAGGACAGGCGTGGGGCCCCTCCACTTT CASSRRTGVGPLHF
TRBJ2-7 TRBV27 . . TGTGCCAGCAGTTTAATCGGTCCCTACGAGCAGTACTTC CASSLIGPYEQYF
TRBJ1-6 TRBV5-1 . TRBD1 TGCGCCAGCAGCTCCGACAGGGAGAATTCACCCCTCCACTTT CASSSDRENSPLHF
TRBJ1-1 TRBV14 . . TGTGCCAGCAGCCCGCGGACAGAATTGAACACTGAAGCTTTCTTT CASSPRTELNTEAFF
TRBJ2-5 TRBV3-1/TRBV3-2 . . TGTGCCAGCAGCCTCGTCCAAGAGACCCAGTACTTC CASSLVQETQYF
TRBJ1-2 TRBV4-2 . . TGTGCCAGCAGCCAAGAACCTCAGGGAGGGTATGGCTACACCTTC CASSQEPQGGYGYTF
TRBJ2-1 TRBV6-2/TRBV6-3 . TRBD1 TGTGCCAGCAGTTACCTGGTCACAGGGGAACGTGGTGAGCAGTTCTTC CASSYLVTGERGEQFF
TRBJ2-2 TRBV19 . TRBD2 TGTGCCAGTAGTGCTAGCGGGAGCTGGAGCACCGGGGAGCTGTTTTTT CASSASGSWSTGELFF
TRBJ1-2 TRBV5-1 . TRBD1 TGCGCCAGCAGCCTCACAGGGGGCGTCTATGGCTACACCTTC CASSLTGGVYGYTF
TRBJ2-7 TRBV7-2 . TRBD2 TGTGCCAGCAGCTTAGGGCGGGAGGACGAGCAGTACTTC CASSLGREDEQYF
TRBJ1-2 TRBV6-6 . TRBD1 TGTGCCAGCAGTTACGGACAGGGGGCCTATGGCTACACCTTC CASSYGQGAYGYTF
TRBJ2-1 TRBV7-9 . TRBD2 TGTGCCAGCAGCCTCGGACTAGCGGGAGCCTACAATGAGCAGTTCTTC CASSLGLAGAYNEQFF
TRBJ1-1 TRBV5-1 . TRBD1 TGCGCCAGCAGCTCACCGACAGGGGGCCCTGAAGCTTTCTTT CASSSPTGGPEAFF
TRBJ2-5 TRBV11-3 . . TGTGCCAGCAGCTTAAATCCAGAAGAGACCCAGTACTTC CASSLNPEETQYF
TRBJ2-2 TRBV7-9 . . TGTGCCAGCAGCTTAGTAATGCCGTCGAGCACCGGGGAGCTGTTTTTT CASSLVMPSSTGELFF
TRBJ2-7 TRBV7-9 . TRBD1 TGTGCCAGCAGCTTCCGACAGGGTCTTCTTGACGAGCAGTACTTC CASSFRQGLLDEQYF
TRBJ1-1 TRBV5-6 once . TGTGCCAGCAGCTTATTCGACAACGAAGCTTTCTTT CASSLFDNEAFF
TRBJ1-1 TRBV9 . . TGTGCCAGCAGCGTAGATCCCGGTATGAACACTGAAGCTTTCTTT CASSVDPGMNTEAFF
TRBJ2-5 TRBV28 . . TGTGCCAGCAGTCTCCCCTCAGGTTTCGTGGAGACCCAGTACTTC CASSLPSGFVETQYF
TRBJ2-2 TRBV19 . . TGTGCCAGTAATCCCCCTGCGGGGAGGTGGACCGGGGAGCTGTTTTTT CASNPPAGRWTGELFF
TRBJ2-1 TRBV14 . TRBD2 TGTGCCAGCAGCCTCCGGGGTAGCGGGATTTACAATGAGCAGTTCTTC CASSLRGSGIYNEQFF
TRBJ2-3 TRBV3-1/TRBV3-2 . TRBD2 TGTGCCAGCAGCCGGACTAGCGGAGAAAACACAGATACGCAGTATTTT CASSRTSGENTDTQYF
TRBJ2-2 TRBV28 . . TGTGCCAGCAGTTTCGATGGCTGGGGGCCCACGAACACCGGGGAGCTGTTTTTT CASSFDGWGPTNTGELFF
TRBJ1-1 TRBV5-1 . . TGCGCCAGCAGCTTCACAGGGAACACTGAAGCTTTCTTT CASSFTGNTEAFF
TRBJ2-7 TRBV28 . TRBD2 TGTGCCAGCAGAACCCCAACTAGCGTCTCAAGCTCCTACGAGCAGTACTTC CASRTPTSVSSSYEQYF
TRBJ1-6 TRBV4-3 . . TGCGCCAGCAGTGATACCTCCGGGATCAGGGGATTTTCACCCCTCCACTTT CASSDTSGIRGFSPLHF
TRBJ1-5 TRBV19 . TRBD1 TGTGCCAGTAGTATGACAGGGGAAAGCAATCAGCCCCAGCATTTT CASSMTGESNQPQHF
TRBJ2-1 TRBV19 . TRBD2 TGTGCCAGTAGTGGGACTAGCGGGAGGGTGAATGAGCAGTTCTTC CASSGTSGRVNEQFF
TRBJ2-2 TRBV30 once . TGTGCCTGGAGTGCCCGACTAGACGGGGAGCTGTTTTTT CAWSARLDGELFF
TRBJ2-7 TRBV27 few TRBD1 TGTGCCAGCAGTTTATCCGGACAGGGGGTAGGCGAGCAGTACTTC CASSLSGQGVGEQYF
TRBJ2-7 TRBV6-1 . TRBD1 TGTGCCAGCAGTGAGGACAGGGGCGCCTACGAGCAGTACTTC CASSEDRGAYEQYF
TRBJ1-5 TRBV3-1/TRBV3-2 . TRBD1 TGTGCCAGCAGCACAGGGGTTCAGCCCCAGCATTTT CASSTGVQPQHF
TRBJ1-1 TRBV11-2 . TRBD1 TGTGCCAGCAGCTTAGAAGGGACAGGGTCAGCTTTCTTT CASSLEGTGSAFF
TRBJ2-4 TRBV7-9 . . TGTGCCAGCAGCCCTATGGGGGCGAAAGGGTTCATTCAGTACTTC CASSPMGAKGFIQYF
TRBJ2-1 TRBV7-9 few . TGTGCCAGCAGCTTAGTACTAGCTTACAATGAGCAGTTCTTC CASSLVLAYNEQFF
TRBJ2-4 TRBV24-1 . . TGTGCCACCAGTGACACAACGACGGGGATTGGGGCCAAAAACATTCAGTACTTC CATSDTTTGIGAKNIQYF
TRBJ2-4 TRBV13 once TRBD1 TGTGCCAGCAGCGCTCCGGGACAGGGAGCCAAAAACATTCAGTACTTC CASSAPGQGAKNIQYF
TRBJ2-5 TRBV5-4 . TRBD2 TGTGCCAGCAGCTTGGATAGGGAGGGTCGGGAAGAGACCCAGTACTTC CASSLDREGREETQYF
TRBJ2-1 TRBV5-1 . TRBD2 TGCGCCAGCAGCTTCGTAGGAGCGGGAGGGCCGGAGAATGAGCAGTTCTTC CASSFVGAGGPENEQFF
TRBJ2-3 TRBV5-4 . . TGTGCCAGCAGCTCCAGGGGAACAGATACGCAGTATTTT CASSSRGTDTQYF
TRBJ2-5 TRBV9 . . TGTGCCAGCAGCAAGGGAGTACTTTTGGACGAGACCCAGTACTTC CASSKGVLLDETQYF
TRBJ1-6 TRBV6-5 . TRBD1 TGTGCCAGCAGTTACACACCGGGACAGGGTCAATCACCCCTCCACTTT CASSYTPGQGQSPLHF
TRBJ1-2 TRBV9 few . TGTGCCAGCAGCGTAGATGTGGGGCGCGGCTATGGCTACACCTTC CASSVDVGRGYGYTF
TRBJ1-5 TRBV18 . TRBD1 TGTGCCAGCTCACCACGGGACAGGGGAAATCAGCCCCAGCATTTT CASSPRDRGNQPQHF